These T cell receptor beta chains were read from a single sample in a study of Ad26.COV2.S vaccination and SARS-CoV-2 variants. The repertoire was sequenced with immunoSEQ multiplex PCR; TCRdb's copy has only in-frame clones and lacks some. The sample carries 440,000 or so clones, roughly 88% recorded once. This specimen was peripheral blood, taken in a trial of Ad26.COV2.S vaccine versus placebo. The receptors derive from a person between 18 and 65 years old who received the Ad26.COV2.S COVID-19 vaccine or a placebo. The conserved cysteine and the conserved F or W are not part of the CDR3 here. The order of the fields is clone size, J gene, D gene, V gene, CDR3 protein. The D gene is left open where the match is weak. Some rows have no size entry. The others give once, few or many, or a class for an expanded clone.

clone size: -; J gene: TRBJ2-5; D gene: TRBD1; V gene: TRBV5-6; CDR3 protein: ASSHDRVETQY
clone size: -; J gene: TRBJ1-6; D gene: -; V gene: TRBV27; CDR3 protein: ASSLSLGVENSPLH
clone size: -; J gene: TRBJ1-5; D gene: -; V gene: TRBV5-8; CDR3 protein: ASSYASGGNQPQH
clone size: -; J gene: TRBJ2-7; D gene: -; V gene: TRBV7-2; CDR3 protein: ASSPRQQGSEQY
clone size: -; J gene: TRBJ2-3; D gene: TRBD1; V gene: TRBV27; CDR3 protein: ASSFRQGADTQY
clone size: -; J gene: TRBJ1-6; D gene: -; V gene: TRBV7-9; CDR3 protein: ASSFSGNNSPLH
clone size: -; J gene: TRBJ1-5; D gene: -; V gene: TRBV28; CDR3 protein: ASEDRPYSNQPQH
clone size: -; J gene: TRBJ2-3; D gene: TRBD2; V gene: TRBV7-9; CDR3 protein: ASSHRGRDYTERDTQY
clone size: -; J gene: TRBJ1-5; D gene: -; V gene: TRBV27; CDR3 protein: ASSPLGLSNQPQH
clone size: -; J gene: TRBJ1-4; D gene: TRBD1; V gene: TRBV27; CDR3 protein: ASSPMTGLGEKLF
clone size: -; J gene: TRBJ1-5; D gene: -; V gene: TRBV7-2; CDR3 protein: ASSSRYSNQPQH
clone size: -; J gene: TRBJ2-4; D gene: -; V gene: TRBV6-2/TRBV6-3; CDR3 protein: ASSAYRARLAKNIQY
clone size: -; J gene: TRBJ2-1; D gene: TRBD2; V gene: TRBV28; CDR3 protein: ASSLLGGGGRANEQF
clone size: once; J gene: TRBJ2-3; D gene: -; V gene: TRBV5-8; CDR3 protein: ASSLVTPGVGTDTQY
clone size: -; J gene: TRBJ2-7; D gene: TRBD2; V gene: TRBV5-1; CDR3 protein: ASSFSSGGNYEQY
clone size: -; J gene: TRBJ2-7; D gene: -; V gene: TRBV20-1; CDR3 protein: SARGAAEQY
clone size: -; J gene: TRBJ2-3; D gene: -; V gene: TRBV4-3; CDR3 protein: ARSRLVRTFGLASTDTQY
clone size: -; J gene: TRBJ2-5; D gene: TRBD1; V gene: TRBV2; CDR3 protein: ASGGQGTETQY
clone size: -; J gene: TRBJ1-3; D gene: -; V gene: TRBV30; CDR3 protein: AQSWAAGNTIY
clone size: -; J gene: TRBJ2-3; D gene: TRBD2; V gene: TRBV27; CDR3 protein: ASSLGGRGEDTQY
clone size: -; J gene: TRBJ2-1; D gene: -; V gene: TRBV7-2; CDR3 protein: ASSLREREQF
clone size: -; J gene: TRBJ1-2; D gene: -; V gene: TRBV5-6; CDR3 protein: ASSLAAGANYGYT
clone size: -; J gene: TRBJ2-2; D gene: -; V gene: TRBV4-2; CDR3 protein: ASSQDRGGDNTGELF
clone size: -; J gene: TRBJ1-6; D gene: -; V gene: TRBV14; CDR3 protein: ASSQGGNSPLH
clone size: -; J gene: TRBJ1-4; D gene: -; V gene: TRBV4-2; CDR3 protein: ASSQVGDIEKLF
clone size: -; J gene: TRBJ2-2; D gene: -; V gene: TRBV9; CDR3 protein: ASSVGTNTGELF
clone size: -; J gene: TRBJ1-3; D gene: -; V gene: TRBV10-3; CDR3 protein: AVGTGGNTIY
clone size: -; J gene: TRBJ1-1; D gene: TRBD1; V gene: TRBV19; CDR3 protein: ASSMAADRGRAF
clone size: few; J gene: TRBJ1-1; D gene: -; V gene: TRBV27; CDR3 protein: ASSSPGGSVRGTEAF
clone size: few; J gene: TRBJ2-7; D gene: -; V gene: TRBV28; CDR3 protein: ASSIRGQLFYEQY
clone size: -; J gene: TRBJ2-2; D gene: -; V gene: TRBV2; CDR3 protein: ASSDTGRAGELF
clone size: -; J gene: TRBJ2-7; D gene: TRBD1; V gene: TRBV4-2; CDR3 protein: ASSQGDTYEQY
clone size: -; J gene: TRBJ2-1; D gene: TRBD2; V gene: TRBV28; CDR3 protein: ASSVSGRAYNEQF